The 24 T cell receptor beta chains below were found in one sample sequenced in a study of identical twins. TCRdb ran MiXCR on the 5' RACE reads and lists one entry per CDR3 protein. Of 1.5 million to 2 million distinct CDR3 sequences listed, 32% are singletons. The sequenced material came from cord blood. These receptors were collected from a newborn girl in good health.

The J gene is TRBJ2-4, the V gene TRBV7-2; 11 nucleotides match TRBD2. Germline CDR1 and CDR2: SGHTA and FQGNSA. J lost 3 bases, V lost 4 bases, and 8 bases had no gene match. The CDR3 sequence is 17 residues long. The CDR3 DNA reads TGTGCCAGCAGCTACCGTTTACTAGCGGGAGTCAAAAACATTCAGTACTTC. Translation: CASSYRLLAGVKNIQYF. Filled out from reference TRBV7-2 and TRBJ2-4, the complete variable domain reads GAGVSQSPSNKVTEKGKDVELRCDPISGHTALYWYRQSLGQGLEFLIYFQGNSAPDKSGLPSDRFSAERTGGSVSTLTIQRTQQEDSAVYLCASSYRLLAGVKNIQYFGAGTRLSVL.

This clonotype came up many times. The rearrangement joins TRBV28 to TRBJ1-2; a possible D gene is TRBD1 (5 bases). CDR1 is MDHEN, CDR2 SYDVKM, per germline. Trimming removed 0 bases from V and 3 bases from J, with 11 bases in between. The CDR3 contains 15 residues. CDR3 coding DNA: TGTGCCAGCAGTTTATGGGGGTTAGGGGACTATGGCTACACCTTC. Translation gives CASSLWGLGDYGYTF.

This clonotype was detected only a few times. The chain carries TRBV6-1 and TRBJ2-3; maybe TRBD2 (5 bases). CDR1 is MNHNS, CDR2 SASEGT, per germline. The CDR3 loop spans 15 amino acids. The V and J ends lost 1 base and 9 bases respectively, with 17 bases between them. CDR3 coding DNA: TGTGCCAGCAGTGAAGAAGGGAGCGGCCGTGCGACGCAGTATTTT. This gives the protein CASSEEGSGRATQYF.

This clonotype appeared a few times. The V call is TRBV20-1, the J call TRBJ1-2, with D perhaps TRBD1 (6 bases). The ends were cut back, 6 bases at V and 8 bases at J, with 19 bases in the middle. Germline V CDR1 and CDR2: DFQATT, SNEGSKA (reference sequence). This CDR3 is built from 13 residues. The CDR3 DNA reads as TGCAGTGCCGGGGGACACCACGGGGGAGGCTACACCTTC. Protein sequence: CSAGGHHGGGYTF.

This clonotype appeared a few times. The V gene is TRBV7-9, the J gene TRBJ1-5; D remains unclear. The CDR3 sequence is 14 residues long. Trimming removed 5 bases from V and 2 bases from J, with 10 bases in between. Per germline, CDR1 SEHNR and CDR2 FQNEAQ (reference sequence). The CDR3 protein is CASSLRARNQPQHF. For the CDR3, the DNA is TGTGCCAGCAGCCTCCGGGCCCGCAATCAGCCCCAGCATTTT.

V and J are TRBV6-1 and TRBJ1-6; 7 bases are a match to TRBD1. Germline V gene sequence: CDR1 MNHNS, CDR2 SASEGT. The CDR3 has 15 residues. Unmatched junction bases numbered 10, after V lost 7 bases and J lost 7 bases. The CDR3 DNA sequence: TGTGCCAGCATAGTAGGGGGCGCGAGGAATTCACCCCTCCACTTT. It yields the protein CASIVGGARNSPLHF.

The chain joins TRBV13 to TRBJ2-3; 12 bases fit TRBD2. CDR1 and CDR2 from the germline V gene are PRHDT and FYEKMQ (reference sequence). The CDR3 extends over 17 amino acids. V lost 3 bases and J lost 1; bases outside the gene matches: 5. CDR3: CASSLTWTSGGTDTQYF. The CDR3 bases are TGTGCCAGCAGCTTGACGTGGACTAGCGGGGGCACAGATACGCAGTATTTT.

The J gene is TRBJ2-5, the V gene TRBV7-9; D is unresolved. Trimming took 4 bases from V and 11 from J, leaving 17 bases between them. Looked up from germline, CDR1 is SEHNR and CDR2 is FQNEAQ (reference sequence). The CDR3 sequence is 13 residues long. Here the CDR3 reads CASSWRGYNEQYF. DNA for the CDR3: TGTGCCAGCAGCTGGAGAGGATACAATGAGCAGTACTTC.

In the case of this clonotype: With a much larger clone just one base away, this may be a read error. The gene calls are TRBV10-3 and TRBJ1-2; D call uncertain. Germline V CDR1 and CDR2: ENHRY, SYGVKD. The CDR3 consists of 13 residues. CDR3 sequence: CAVSESPSYGYTF. The CDR3 DNA follows: TGTGCCGTCAGTGAGTCCCCGAGCTATGGCTACACCTTC.

This clonotype was picked up many times. CDR3 DNA sequence: TGCGCCAGCAGCGCCGACAGGGCCGCTAACTATGGCTACACCTTC. This gives the protein CASSADRAANYGYTF. J is TRBJ1-2 and V is TRBV5-1; 7 bases are a match to TRBD1. V shed 4 bases and J 0 bases; nucleotides not matched to a gene: 6. CDR1 is SGHRS and CDR2 is YFSETQ in the germline V gene. There are 15 residues in the CDR3.

This clonotype occurred a few times. The rearrangement links TRBV20-1 to TRBJ2-5, with 7 positions matching TRBD2. Gene TRBJ2-7 matches the end of the DNA better, so the J call may be wrong. Germline assignment: CDR1 DFQATT and CDR2 SNEGSKA (reference sequence). The CDR3 is 17 residues long. Written as DNA, the CDR3 is TGCAGTGCTAGTCGGACTAGGAGGCGAGTTGGATCTTACGAGCAGTACTTC. This sequence encodes CSASRTRRRVGSYEQYF.

The chain recombines TRBV25-1 with TRBJ1-6, with unresolved D. The germline V gene encodes CDR1 MGHDK and CDR2 SYGVNS. CDR3 length: 14 residues. V gave up 1 base and J gave up 8 bases, with 9 bases separating them. The CDR3 nucleotides read TGTGCCAGCAGTGAATGGGCCGGTTATTCACCCCTCCACTTT. Its translation is CASSEWAGYSPLHF.

This clonotype has just a few counts. This rearrangement joins TRBV6-1 to TRBJ1-2; D unresolved. The V and J ends lost 2 bases and 4 bases respectively, with 11 bases between them. The CDR3 length is 14 residues. Germline CDR1 and CDR2: MNHNS and SASEGT. The CDR3 reads CASSERAGPYGYTF. The CDR3 DNA reads TGTGCCAGCAGTGAACGTGCAGGACCCTATGGCTACACCTTC.

This clonotype has a handful of counts. This sequence joins TRBV12-3 or TRBV12-4 and TRBJ1-5, with 7 positions matching TRBD1. V lost 2 bases, J lost 2 bases, and 6 bases stayed unmatched. This CDR3 comprises 16 residues. CDR3 sequence: CASSLSTGEGNQPQHF. In nucleotides, the CDR3 is TGTGCCAGCAGTTTATCAACAGGGGAGGGCAATCAGCCCCAGCATTTT.

The chain links TRBV28 to TRBJ1-1, with 8 nucleotides matching TRBD1. The CDR3 runs to 17 residues. The germline CDR1 and CDR2 sequences are MDHEN and SYDVKM. V lost 3 bases, J lost 1 base, and 10 bases stayed unmatched. CDR3 DNA: TGTGCCAGCAGTTTGCCCCTACTGACAGGGGCGAACACTGAAGCTTTCTTT. It specifies CASSLPLLTGANTEAFF.

This clonotype was counted between two and nine times. V usage is TRBV12-5 and J usage is TRBJ2-5; D is ambiguous. CDR1 LGHNT and CDR2 FRNRAP come from the germline V gene. V gave up 0 bases and J gave up 0 bases, with 2 bases separating them. This CDR3 spans 13 amino acids. CDR3 loop: CASGLVYQETQYF. The CDR3 DNA reads as TGTGCTAGTGGTTTGGTGTACCAAGAGACCCAGTACTTC.

This clonotype came up many times. The rearrangement uses TRBV28 and TRBJ2-7, with a possible D match to TRBD1 (6 bases). The CDR3 consists of 15 residues. Germline loops: CDR1 MDHEN, CDR2 SYDVKM. Trimming left V 3 bases short and J 1 base short, with 13 bases between. The CDR3 DNA reads as TGTGCCAGCAGTTTCTCGGGCAGGGGTTCCTACGAGCAGTACTTC. It specifies CASSFSGRGSYEQYF.

This chain joins TRBV20-1 and TRBJ2-3, with 10 bases identical to TRBD2. The CDR3 is 14 residues long. From germline, CDR1 is DFQATT and CDR2 SNEGSKA (reference sequence). The V segment lost 6 bases and the J segment 6 bases; nucleotides outside the gene matches: 9. The CDR3 DNA sequence: TGCAGTGCAGACACTAGCGGGGTGGGGGATACGCAGTATTTT. Protein product: CSADTSGVGDTQYF.

The rearrangement links TRBV13 to TRBJ1-5; 7 bases map to TRBD1. This CDR3 is built from 13 residues. With V trimmed by 5 bases and J by 6 bases, 4 bases remained unmatched. Germline CDR1 is PRHDT and CDR2 is FYEKMQ (reference sequence). The CDR3 DNA follows: TGTGCCAGCAGCCAGAGGGACAGTCAGCCCCAGCATTTT. Translated: CASSQRDSQPQHF.

The V and J genes are TRBV28 and TRBJ2-3; no clear D. Germline-derived CDR1 and CDR2 are MDHEN and SYDVKM. The ends were cut back, 6 bases at V and 2 bases at J, with 12 bases in the middle. CDR3 length: 14 residues. CDR3 sequence (DNA): TGTGCCAGCAGCCATTTTGAGGCCACAGATACGCAGTATTTT. This sequence encodes CASSHFEATDTQYF. The variable domain in full, with the rest retrieved from reference TRBV28 and TRBJ2-3, is DVKVTQSSRYLVKRTGEKVFLECVQDMDHENMFWYRQDPGLGLRLIYFSYDVKMKEKGDIPEGYSVSREKKERFSLILESASTNQTSMYLCASSHFEATDTQYFGPGTRLTVL.

This clonotype was detected only a few times. This chain connects TRBV5-1 to TRBJ1-2; D gene ambiguous. This CDR3 is built from 17 residues. The germline V gene has CDR1 SGHRS and CDR2 YFSETQ. V was shortened by 1 base and J by 6 bases, with 22 bases between the two germline ends. CDR3 nucleotide sequence: TGCGCCAGCAGCTTGAGACCGGCGGGAAAGGGTTTGAATGGCTACACCTTC. Amino acids: CASSLRPAGKGLNGYTF.

The chain combines TRBV7-9 with TRBJ2-5, with D maybe TRBD1 (7 bases). The V end was cut by 2 bases, the J end by 4 bases, with 17 bases between. There are 16 residues in the CDR3. Germline CDR1 and CDR2: SEHNR and FQNEAQ (reference sequence). CDR3 amino acids: CASSLWRGGGIETQYF. The DNA for the CDR3 is TGTGCCAGCAGCTTATGGCGTGGAGGGGGCATAGAGACCCAGTACTTC.

The chain joins TRBV24-1 to TRBJ2-2, with D perhaps given as TRBD1 or TRBD2 (5 bases each). V was shortened by 3 bases and J by 6 bases, with 13 bases between the two germline ends. The CDR3 loop spans 15 amino acids. In germline, CDR1 is KGHDR, CDR2 SFDVKD. Here the CDR3 reads CATSDRGPTAGELFF. In DNA, the CDR3 is TGTGCCACCAGTGATCGGGGACCAACGGCCGGGGAGCTGTTTTTT.

V gene TRBV4-2 combines with J gene TRBJ2-1; D may match TRBD1 or TRBD2 (5 bases each). Per the germline V gene, CDR1 is LGHNA and CDR2 is YNFKEQ. V was clipped by 0 bases and J by 12 bases, with 15 bases between them. The CDR3 loop spans 14 amino acids. CDR3 coding DNA: TGTGCCAGCAGCCAAGATGGGGGAGTGCAATTGCAGTTCTTC. The encoded protein is CASSQDGGVQLQFF.